This T cell receptor (beta chain) was sequenced for a study of blood T cell repertoires in COVID-19 (dated by TCRdb to about 2020). Turning to the overall study: Samples from collaborators originated in the United States, Italy and Spain and spanned both the acute and convalescent phases of COVID-19. Nearly every sample came with metadata listing a de-identified subject ID, COVID-19 status, age in years and sex. The repertoires were made available in a free public database intended to serve as a resource for research on the immune response to SARS-CoV-2. The samples were drawn from two sources: the first 160 participants of the ongoing ImmuneRACE study, and approximately 1,300 subjects contributed by 6 global collaborators. Where available, HLA class I and class II types were obtained from metadata supplied by the sample provider rather than from assay-based typing. The dataset comprised deeply sampled blood TCRbeta repertoires from subjects exposed to, actively infected with, or recovered from COVID-19. The material from the prospective study consisted of cDNA or gDNA derived from T cells, B-cell-depleted T cells, or PBMCs. The paper's findings and limits, for the study overall: Clinical and demographic metadata were provided uncurated, with the amount varying by source and participant.

Each collaborating institution followed its own protocols to collect whole blood in K2EDTA tubes. For TCRbeta analysis, collaborator samples were shipped as frozen whole blood, as isolated PBMCs, or as DNA extracted from either sample type. TCRbeta CDR3 regions were amplified from genomic DNA by means of the immunoSEQ Assay, a bias-controlled multiplex PCR. Concerning the study's data processing: The number of nucleated cells in each sample was estimated by amplification of reference gene primers within the assay. To quantify the absolute abundance of each unique TCRbeta CDR3 rearrangement, sequence reads were collapsed and filtered. Productive Simpson clonality was computed per sample as the square root of Simpson's diversity index over productive rearrangements. TCRdb took this table from immuneACCESS and kept in-frame rearrangements with V and J called. Such tables lack part of the clones; where checked against another copy, unresolved V genes explain under half of the gap, and the rest is unexplained. D and trimming come from the DNA, and the V and J calls and clone size come from that table. The sample contains fewer than 130,000 clones, 88% of them found a single time. Of the sample, less than 3.5% falls within the top ten clones.

CDR3 length: 16 amino acids, cysteine to phenylalanine. The retained sequence is limited to the CDR3, 48 bases, with the frame set at the first base. CDR1 SNHLY and CDR2 FYNNEI were looked up in the germline V gene. Trimming removed 6 bases from V and 2 bases from J; the gene matches leave 6 bases unexplained. By share, this clone ranks as medium-sized (0.01 to 0.1%). The clone's antigen remains unknown. No base-level quality is on record; no much larger clone is a single base apart. Sequenced: peripheral blood. The sequence came from a woman between 50 and 59 years old with acute or convalescent COVID-19. The chain links TRBV2 with TRBJ2-3, with 12 junctional bases fitting TRBD2. The CDR3 region has the sequence CASRETSGSDTDTQYF. The DNA sequence is as follows: TGTGCCAGCAGGGAGACTAGCGGGAGCGACACAGATACGCAGTATTTT.